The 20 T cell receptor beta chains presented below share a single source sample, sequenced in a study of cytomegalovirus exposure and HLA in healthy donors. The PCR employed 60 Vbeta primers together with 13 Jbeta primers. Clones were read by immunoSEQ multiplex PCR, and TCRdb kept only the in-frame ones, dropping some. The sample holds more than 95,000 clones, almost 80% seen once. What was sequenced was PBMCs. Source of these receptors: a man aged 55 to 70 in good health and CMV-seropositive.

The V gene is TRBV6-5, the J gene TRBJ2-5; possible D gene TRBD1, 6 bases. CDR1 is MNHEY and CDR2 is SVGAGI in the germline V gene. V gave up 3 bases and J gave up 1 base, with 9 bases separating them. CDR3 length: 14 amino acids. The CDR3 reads CASSYLGGQETQYF. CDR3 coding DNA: TGTGCCAGCAGTTATTTAGGGGGCCAAGAGACCCAGTACTTC.

The CDR3, as DNA: TGTGCCAGCATTGGGGGACAGGGGGAGGGGTGGGTCTATGGCTACACCTTC. This gives the protein CASIGGQGEGWVYGYTF. V gene TRBV28 combines with J gene TRBJ1-2, with 11 nucleotides matching TRBD1. The CDR3 covers 17 residues. Per germline, CDR1 MDHEN and CDR2 SYDVKM. After removal of 7 bases from V and 4 bases from J, the junction contained 14 bases not matched to a gene.

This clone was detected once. CDR3 loop: CASSFGGISGNTIYF. The CDR3 nucleotides are TGTGCCAGCAGCTTCGGAGGAATCTCTGGAAACACCATATATTTT. V gene TRBV7-2 combines with J gene TRBJ1-3; no clear D. Germline CDR1 is SGHTA and CDR2 is FQGNSA. The CDR3 is 15 residues long. Trimming removed 3 bases at V and 0 bases at J, with 9 bases between.

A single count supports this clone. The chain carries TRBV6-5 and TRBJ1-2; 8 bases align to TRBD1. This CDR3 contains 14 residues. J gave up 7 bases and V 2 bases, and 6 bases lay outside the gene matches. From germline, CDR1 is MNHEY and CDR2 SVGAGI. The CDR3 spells CASSYTGQGSGYTF. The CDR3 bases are TGTGCCAGCAGTTACACCGGACAGGGAAGTGGCTACACCTTC.

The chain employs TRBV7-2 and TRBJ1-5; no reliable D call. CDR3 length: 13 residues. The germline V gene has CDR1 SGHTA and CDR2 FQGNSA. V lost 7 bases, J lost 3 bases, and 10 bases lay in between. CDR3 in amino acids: CASTARANQPQHF. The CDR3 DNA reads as TGTGCCAGCACCGCGAGGGCCAATCAGCCCCAGCATTTT.

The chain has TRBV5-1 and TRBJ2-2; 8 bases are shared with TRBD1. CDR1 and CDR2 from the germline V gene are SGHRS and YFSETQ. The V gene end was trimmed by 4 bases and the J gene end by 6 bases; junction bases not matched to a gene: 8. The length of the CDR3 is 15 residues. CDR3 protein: CASSDSTGESGELFF. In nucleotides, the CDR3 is TGCGCCAGCAGCGACTCGACAGGGGAGTCCGGGGAGCTGTTTTTT.

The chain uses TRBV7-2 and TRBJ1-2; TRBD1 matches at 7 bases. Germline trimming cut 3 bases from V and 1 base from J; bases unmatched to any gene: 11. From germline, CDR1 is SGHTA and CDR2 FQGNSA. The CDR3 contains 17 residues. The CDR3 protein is CASSFRTLGTDNYGYTF. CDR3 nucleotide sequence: TGTGCCAGCAGCTTTAGGACCCTCGGGACAGATAACTATGGCTACACCTTC.

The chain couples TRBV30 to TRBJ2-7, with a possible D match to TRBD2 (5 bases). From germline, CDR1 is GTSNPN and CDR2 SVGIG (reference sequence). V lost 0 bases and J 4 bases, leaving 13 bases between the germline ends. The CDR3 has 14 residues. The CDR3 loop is CAWSVPGVRYEQYF. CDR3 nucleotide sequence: TGTGCCTGGAGTGTACCCGGGGTTAGATACGAGCAGTACTTC. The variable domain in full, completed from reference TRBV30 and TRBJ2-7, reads SQTIHQWPATLVQPVGSPLSLECTVEGTSNPNLYWYRQAAGRGLQLLFYSVGIGQISSEVPQNLSASRPQDRQFILSSKKLLLSDSGFYLCAWSVPGVRYEQYFGPGTRLTVT.

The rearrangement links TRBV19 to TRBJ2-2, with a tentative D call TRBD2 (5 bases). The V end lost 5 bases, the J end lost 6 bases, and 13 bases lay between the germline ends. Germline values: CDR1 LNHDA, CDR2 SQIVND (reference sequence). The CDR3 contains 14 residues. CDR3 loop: CASSLTPGAGELFF. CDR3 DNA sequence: TGTGCCAGTAGTCTCACCCCCGGGGCCGGGGAGCTGTTTTTT.

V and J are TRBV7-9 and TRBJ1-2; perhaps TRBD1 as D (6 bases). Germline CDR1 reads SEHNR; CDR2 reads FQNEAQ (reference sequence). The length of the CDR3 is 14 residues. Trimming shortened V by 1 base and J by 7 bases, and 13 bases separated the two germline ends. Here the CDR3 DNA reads TGTGCCAGCAGCTTAGGGGGACAATCGGGTGGCTACACCTTC. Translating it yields CASSLGGQSGGYTF. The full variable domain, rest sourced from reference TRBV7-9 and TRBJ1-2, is DTGVSQNPRHKITKRGQNVTFRCDPISEHNRLYWYRQTLGQGPEFLTYFQNEAQLEKSRLLSDRFSAERPKGSFSTLEIQRTEQGDSAMYLCASSLGGQSGGYTFGSGTRLTVV.

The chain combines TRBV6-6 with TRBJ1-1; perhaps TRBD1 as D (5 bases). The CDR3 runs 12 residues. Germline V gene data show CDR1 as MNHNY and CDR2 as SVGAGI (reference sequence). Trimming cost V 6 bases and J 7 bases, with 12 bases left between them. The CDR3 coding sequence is TGTGCCAGCAGCCGGGGACTGAGTGAAGCTTTCTTT. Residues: CASSRGLSEAFF.

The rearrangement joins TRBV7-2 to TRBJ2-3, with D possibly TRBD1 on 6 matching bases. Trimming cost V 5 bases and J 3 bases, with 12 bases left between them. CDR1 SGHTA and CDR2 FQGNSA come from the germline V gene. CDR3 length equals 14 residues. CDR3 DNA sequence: TGTGCCAGCAGCAAGTGGGGGCCGACAGATACGCAGTATTTT. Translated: CASSKWGPTDTQYF.

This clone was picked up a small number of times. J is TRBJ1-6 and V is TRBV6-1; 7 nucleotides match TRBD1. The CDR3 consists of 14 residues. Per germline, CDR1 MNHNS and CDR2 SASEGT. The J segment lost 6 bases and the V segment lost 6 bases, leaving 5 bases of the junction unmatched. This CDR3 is CASRPGQSNSPLHF. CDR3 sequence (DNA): TGTGCCAGCAGACCGGGACAGAGTAATTCACCCCTCCACTTT.

CDR3 nucleotide sequence: TGTGCCAGTACCGTGACAGGGCAGTGGTATCAGCCCCAGCATTTT. It yields the protein CASTVTGQWYQPQHF. The genes are TRBV19 and TRBJ1-5; TRBD1 matches at 7 bases. Trimming removed 7 bases from V and 5 bases from J; junction bases left unmatched: 11. The CDR3 has 15 residues. The germline CDR1 and CDR2 sequences are LNHDA and SQIVND (reference sequence).

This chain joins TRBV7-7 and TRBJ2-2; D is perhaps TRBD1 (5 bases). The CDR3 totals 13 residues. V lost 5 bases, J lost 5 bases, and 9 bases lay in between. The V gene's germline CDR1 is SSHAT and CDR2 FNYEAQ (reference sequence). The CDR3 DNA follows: TGTGCCAGCAGCAAGCAGGGTACCGGGGAGCTGTTTTTT. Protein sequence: CASSKQGTGELFF.

CDR3 DNA: TGTGCCAGCAGCATCGGGCAAGAGACCCAGTACTTC. This gives the protein CASSIGQETQYF. V and J are TRBV7-9 and TRBJ2-5; D is ambiguous. The V and J ends lost 5 bases and 2 bases respectively, with 6 bases between them. The CDR3 sequence is 12 residues long. Germline CDR1 SEHNR, CDR2 FQNEAQ (reference sequence).

In nucleotides, the CDR3 is TGTGCCAGCAGCTTGGACTTCAGCTCCTACAATGAGCAGTTCTTC. It yields the protein CASSLDFSSYNEQFF. This sequence joins TRBV7-6 and TRBJ2-1, with D tentatively TRBD2 (5 bases). The germline CDR1 and CDR2 sequences are SGHVS and FNYEAQ. The V end lost 3 bases, the J end lost 0 bases, and 9 bases lay between the germline ends. The CDR3 length is 15 residues. Full variable domain (outside the CDR3, taken from reference TRBV7-6 and TRBJ2-1): GAGVSQSPRYKVTKRGQDVALRCDPISGHVSLYWYRQALGQGPEFLTYFNYEAQQDKSGLPNDRFSAERPEGSISTLTIQRTEQRDSAMYRCASSLDFSSYNEQFFGPGTRLTVL.

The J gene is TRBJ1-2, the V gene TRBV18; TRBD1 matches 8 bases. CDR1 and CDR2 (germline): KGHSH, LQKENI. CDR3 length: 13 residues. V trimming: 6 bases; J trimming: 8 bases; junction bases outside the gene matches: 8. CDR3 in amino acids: CASSPGQEAGYTF. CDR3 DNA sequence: TGTGCCAGCTCGCCGGGACAGGAGGCCGGCTACACCTTC.

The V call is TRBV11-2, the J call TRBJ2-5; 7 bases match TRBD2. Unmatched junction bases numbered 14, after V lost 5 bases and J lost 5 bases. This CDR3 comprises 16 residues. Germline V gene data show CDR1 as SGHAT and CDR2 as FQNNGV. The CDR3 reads CASSPNTRLAGETQYF. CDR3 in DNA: TGTGCCAGCAGCCCAAACACCAGACTAGCTGGGGAGACCCAGTACTTC.

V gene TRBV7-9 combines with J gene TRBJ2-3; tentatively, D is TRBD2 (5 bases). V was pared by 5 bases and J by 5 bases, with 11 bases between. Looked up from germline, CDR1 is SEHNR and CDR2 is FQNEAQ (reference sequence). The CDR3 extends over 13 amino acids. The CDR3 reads CASSEGIGDTQYF. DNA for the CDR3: TGTGCCAGCAGCGAGGGTATTGGAGATACGCAGTATTTT.